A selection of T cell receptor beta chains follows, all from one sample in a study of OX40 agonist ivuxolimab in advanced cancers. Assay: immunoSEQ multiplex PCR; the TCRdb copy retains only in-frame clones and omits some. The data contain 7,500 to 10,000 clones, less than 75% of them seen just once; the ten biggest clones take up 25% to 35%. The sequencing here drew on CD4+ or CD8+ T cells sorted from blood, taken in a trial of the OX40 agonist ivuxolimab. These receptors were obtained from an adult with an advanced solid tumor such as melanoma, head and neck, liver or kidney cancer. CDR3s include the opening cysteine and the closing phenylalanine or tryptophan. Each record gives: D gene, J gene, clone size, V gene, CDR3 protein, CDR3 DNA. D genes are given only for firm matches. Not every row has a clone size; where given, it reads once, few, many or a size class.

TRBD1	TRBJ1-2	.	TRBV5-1	CASSPGQGIGYTF	TGCGCCAGCAGCCCGGGACAGGGGATTGGCTACACCTTC
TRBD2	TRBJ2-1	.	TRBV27	CASSFVAGALNEQFF	TGTGCCAGCAGCTTCGTAGCGGGAGCGTTAAATGAGCAGTTCTTC
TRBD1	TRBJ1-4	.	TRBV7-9	CASSFSGQAEKLFF	TGTGCCAGCAGCTTCTCGGGACAGGCCGAAAAACTGTTTTTT
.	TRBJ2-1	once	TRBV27	CASSLSSRSYNEQFF	TGTGCCAGCAGTTTATCAAGTAGGTCCTACAATGAGCAGTTCTTC
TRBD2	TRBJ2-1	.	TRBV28	CASSDLSGGNEQFF	TGTGCCAGCAGTGACCTTAGCGGGGGGAATGAGCAGTTCTTC
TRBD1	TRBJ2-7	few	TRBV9	CASSGRDREYEQYF	TGTGCCAGCAGCGGAAGGGACAGGGAGTACGAGCAGTACTTC
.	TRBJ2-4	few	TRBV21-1	CASSKPPRRAGDTLNIQYF	TGTGCCAGCAGCAAACCTCCTCGCCGAGCGGGAGATACACTAAACATTCAGTACTTC
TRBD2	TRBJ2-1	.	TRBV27	CASSPGTSGSKENEQFF	TGTGCCAGCAGTCCCGGGACTAGCGGGAGTAAGGAGAATGAGCAGTTCTTC
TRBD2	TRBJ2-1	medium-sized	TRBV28	CASNGAGDYNEQFF	TGTGCCAGCAACGGAGCGGGGGACTACAATGAGCAGTTCTTC
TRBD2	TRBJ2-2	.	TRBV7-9	CASSGTSGSLGELFF	TGTGCCAGCAGCGGGACTAGCGGGAGCCTCGGGGAGCTGTTTTTT
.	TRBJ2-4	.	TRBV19	CASSIATRNIQYF	TGTGCCAGTAGTATTGCCACCAGAAACATTCAGTACTTC
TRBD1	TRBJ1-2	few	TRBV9	CASSVEDRGRTYGYTF	TGTGCCAGCAGCGTAGAAGACAGGGGGCGCACCTATGGCTACACCTTC
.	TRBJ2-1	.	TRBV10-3	CAIRDGYNEQFF	TGTGCCATCAGGGACGGGTACAATGAGCAGTTCTTC
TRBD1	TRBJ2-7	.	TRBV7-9	CASGTGDYEQYF	TGTGCCAGCGGGACAGGGGACTACGAGCAGTACTTC
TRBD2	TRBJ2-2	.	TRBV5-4	CASSLGTSGDRELFF	TGTGCCAGCAGCTTGGGGACTAGCGGGGACCGGGAGCTGTTTTTT
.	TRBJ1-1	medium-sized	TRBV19	CASSDPRQGRWTEAFF	TGTGCCAGTAGCGATCCCCGCCAGGGTCGTTGGACTGAAGCTTTCTTT
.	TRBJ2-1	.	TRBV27	CASSSLGGSYNEQFF	TGTGCCAGCAGCTCCCTCGGGGGCTCCTACAATGAGCAGTTCTTC
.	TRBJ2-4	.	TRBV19	CASNDRPNPLAKNIQYF	TGTGCCAGTAATGACAGGCCAAACCCTCTAGCCAAAAACATTCAGTACTTC
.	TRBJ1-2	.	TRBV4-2	CASSPGRHYGYTF	TGTGCCAGCAGCCCGGGGAGGCACTATGGCTACACCTTC
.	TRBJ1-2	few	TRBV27	CASSLTQGSYGYTF	TGTGCCAGCAGTTTAACCCAGGGGAGCTATGGCTACACCTTC
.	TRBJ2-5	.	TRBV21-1	CASSKVGMGGGETQYF	TGTGCCAGCAGCAAAGTAGGCATGGGGGGTGGGGAGACCCAGTACTTC
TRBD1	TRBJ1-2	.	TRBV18	CASSEGQGVYGYTF	TGTGCCAGCTCAGAAGGACAGGGCGTATATGGCTACACCTTC
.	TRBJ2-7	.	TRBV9	CASRADGAYEQYF	TGTGCCAGCAGAGCGGACGGAGCCTACGAGCAGTACTTC
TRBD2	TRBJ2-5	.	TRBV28	CASSPLAGGQETQYF	TGTGCCAGCAGTCCCTTAGCGGGAGGGCAAGAGACCCAGTACTTC
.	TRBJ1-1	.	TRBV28	CASSLGDEAFF	TGTGCCAGCAGTTTAGGAGATGAAGCTTTCTTT
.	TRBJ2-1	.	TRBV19	CASSIVGLEQFF	TGTGCCAGTAGTATAGTCGGGCTGGAGCAGTTCTTC
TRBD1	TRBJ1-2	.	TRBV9	CASSPIDRGTDGYTF	TGTGCCAGCAGCCCGATAGACAGGGGGACGGATGGCTACACCTTC
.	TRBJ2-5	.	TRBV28	CASSSGHETQYF	TGTGCCAGCAGTTCGGGACATGAGACCCAGTACTTC
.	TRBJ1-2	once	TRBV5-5	CASSQEEGALYGYTF	TGTGCCAGCAGCCAAGAGGAAGGGGCTCTCTATGGCTACACCTTC
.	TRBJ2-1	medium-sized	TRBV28	CASSLLGGDLYEQFF	TGTGCCAGCAGTTTATTGGGCGGGGATCTTTATGAGCAGTTCTTC
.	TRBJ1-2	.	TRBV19	CASNQNPGSRYGYTF	TGTGCCAGTAACCAAAACCCCGGAAGTCGGTATGGCTACACCTTC
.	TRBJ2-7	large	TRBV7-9	CASSSGFGEQYF	TGTGCCAGCAGCTCTGGATTCGGCGAGCAGTACTTC
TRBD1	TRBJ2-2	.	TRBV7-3	CASSSHPGQGSWTGELFF	TGTGCCAGCAGCTCCCACCCGGGACAGGGATCGTGGACCGGGGAGCTGTTTTTT
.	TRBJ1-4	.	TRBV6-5	CASSSEEKLFF	TGTGCCAGCAGTTCGGAAGAAAAACTGTTTTTT
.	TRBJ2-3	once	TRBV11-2	CASSARTTDTQYF	TGTGCCAGCAGCGCCCGGACCACAGATACGCAGTATTTT
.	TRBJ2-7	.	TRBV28	CASSHQGNEQYF	TGTGCCAGCAGTCACCAGGGGAACGAGCAGTACTTC